This T cell receptor beta chain was recorded in a study of cytomegalovirus exposure and HLA in healthy donors. Overall study findings and caveats: TCR sequences were mostly rare, though some public TCRs occurred in many donors. In an earlier analysis, about 87% or about 30%: the productive usage of most TCR beta V segments. In a later analysis, a genetic analysis reported fewer productive-TCR N-insertions in an Asian-associated ancestry cluster than the cohort average.

CDR3 length: 15 amino acids. Germline CDR1 reads MNHNS; CDR2 reads SASEGT. J gave up 2 bases and V 4 bases, and 5 bases lay outside the gene matches. Unrecorded immune exposure was likely among donors, who were nominally healthy when sampled. Use of 60 Vbeta and 13 Jbeta primers characterized the PCR. Using immunoSEQ multiplex PCR, the repertoire was profiled, and TCRdb retains in-frame clones only, with some absent. The table shows about 81,000 clones, with about three quarters occurring only once. As to this clone: Its antigen remains unidentified.

The receptor's source is a man in his fifties in good health and CMV-seropositive. The chain joins TRBV6-1 to TRBJ1-5, with 7 bases aligning to TRBD1. The sequenced material came from PBMCs. CDR3 DNA sequence: TGTGCCAGCAGTGGACAGGGAAGGGGCAATCAGCCCCAGCATTTT. Amino acids: CASSGQGRGNQPQHF.